The 19 T cell receptor beta chains presented below share a single source sample, sequenced in a study of cytomegalovirus exposure and HLA in healthy donors. The PCR used 60 Vbeta and 13 Jbeta primers. Only in-frame clones appear in the TCRdb table, and some are missing; sequencing was by immunoSEQ multiplex PCR. This table holds over 150,000 clones, about 82% found once. Sequenced sample: PBMCs. These receptor sequences come from a woman aged 25 to 39 in good health and CMV-seropositive.

The genes are TRBV6-1 and TRBJ2-4; D is perhaps TRBD1 (6 bases). Trimming took off 6 bases at V and 0 bases at J, with 9 bases between the two ends. CDR3 size: 14 residues. Germline-derived CDR1 and CDR2 are MNHNS and SASEGT. CDR3 loop: CASSGQLAKNIQYF. In DNA form, the CDR3 reads TGTGCCAGCAGCGGACAGTTAGCCAAAAACATTCAGTACTTC.

The chain links TRBV9 to TRBJ2-7; 8 bases are shared with TRBD1. Germline V gives CDR1 SGDLS, CDR2 YYNGEE. V trimming: 3 bases; J trimming: 3 bases; junction bases outside the gene matches: 5. The CDR3 covers 14 residues. CDR3 sequence reads: CASSETGGLYEQYF. CDR3 nucleotides: TGTGCCAGCAGCGAAACAGGGGGGCTCTACGAGCAGTACTTC.

V gene TRBV30 combines with J gene TRBJ2-7, with 8 positions matching TRBD1. The CDR3 contains 15 residues. Germline V gene lookup returns CDR1 GTSNPN and CDR2 SVGIG (reference sequence). The trim removed 1 base at V and 2 bases at J, leaving 7 bases unmatched. The CDR3: CAWSGLGQGPYEQYF. The CDR3 DNA sequence: TGTGCCTGGAGTGGGCTCGGACAGGGTCCCTACGAGCAGTACTTC.

In its sample, this clone was seen once. This rearrangement joins TRBV4-1 to TRBJ2-2; TRBD1 agrees at 11 bases. J gave up 0 bases and V 5 bases, and 2 bases lay outside the gene matches. CDR3 size: 16 residues. Looked up from germline, CDR1 is MGHRA and CDR2 is YSYEKL. The CDR3 spells CASSWDRGSNTGELFF. In nucleotides, the CDR3 is TGCGCCAGCAGCTGGGACAGGGGGTCGAACACCGGGGAGCTGTTTTTT.

The J gene is TRBJ1-5, the V gene TRBV15, with unresolved D. CDR3 length: 14 amino acids. Trimming removed 0 bases from V and 5 bases from J, with 8 bases in between. Germline V CDR1 and CDR2: LNHNV, YYDKDF (reference sequence). CDR3 in amino acids: CATSREGGYQPQHF. CDR3 DNA: TGTGCCACCAGCAGAGAGGGCGGGTATCAGCCCCAGCATTTT.

To note about this clone: The junction departs from germline at one end; a sequencing error may be responsible. The chain couples TRBV7-9 to TRBJ1-6; D is possibly TRBD1 (5 bases). There are 15 residues in the CDR3. Germline V gene data show CDR1 as SEHNR and CDR2 as FQNEAQ (reference sequence). In DNA form, the CDR3 reads TGTTCCAGCAGCTTATTTGACAGCTCAAATTCACCCCTCCACTTT. Its translation is CSSSLFDSSNSPLHF. The full variable domain, in which reference TRBV7-9 and TRBJ1-6 provide the parts outside the CDR3, is DTGVSQNPRHKITKRGQNVTFRCDPISEHNRLYWYRQTLGQGPEFLTYFQNEAQLEKSRLLSDRFSAERPKGSFSTLEIQRTEQGDSAMYLCSSSLFDSSNSPLHFGNGTRLTVT.

This clone was detected a few times. The chain couples TRBV4-2 to TRBJ2-2, with D maybe TRBD2 (5 bases). This CDR3 is 15 amino acids long. V was cut by 1 base and J by 6 bases, with 12 bases left in between. Germline V CDR1 and CDR2: LGHNA, YNFKEQ. CDR3: CASSQVFAGPGELFF. The CDR3 DNA is TGTGCCAGCAGCCAAGTCTTTGCGGGTCCCGGGGAGCTGTTTTTT.

The chain employs TRBV28 and TRBJ1-2, with unresolved D. The germline V gene encodes CDR1 MDHEN and CDR2 SYDVKM. The CDR3 consists of 14 residues. The V end lost 1 base, the J end lost 4 bases, and 10 bases lay between the germline ends. The DNA of the CDR3 is TGTGCCAGCAGTTTATTTGGGCCAGGCTATGGCTACACCTTC. Translating gives CASSLFGPGYGYTF.

This clone appeared once. This sample also contains other DNA sequences that code for the same CDR3. The J gene is TRBJ1-1, the V gene TRBV7-9; D ambiguous. The CDR3 sequence is 13 residues long. The V and J ends lost 1 base and 0 bases respectively, with 3 bases between them. Germline CDR1 is SEHNR and CDR2 is FQNEAQ (reference sequence). In DNA form, the CDR3 reads TGTGCCAGCAGCTTAGATATGAACACTGAAGCTTTCTTT. This sequence encodes CASSLDMNTEAFF.

The J gene is TRBJ1-5, the V gene TRBV30, with no clear D. The V gene's germline CDR1 is GTSNPN and CDR2 SVGIG (reference sequence). V was pared by 2 bases and J by 1 base, with 9 bases between. This CDR3 region has 14 residues. The CDR3: CAWSLTWSNQPQHF. DNA of the CDR3: TGTGCCTGGAGTTTGACATGGAGCAATCAGCCCCAGCATTTT.

V is TRBV4-3 and J is TRBJ2-2, with 10 bases lining up with TRBD1. Germline V gene data show CDR1 as LGHNA and CDR2 as YSLEER. With V trimmed by 3 bases and J by 5 bases, 12 bases remained unmatched. The CDR3 has 18 residues. CDR3 DNA sequence: TGCGCCAGCAGCCACGAGAATATAGGGACAGGGGAAACCGGGGAGCTGTTTTTT. Translation gives CASSHENIGTGETGELFF.

J is TRBJ1-1 and V is TRBV19; 8 bases line up with TRBD1. After removal of 2 bases from V and 4 bases from J, the junction contained 9 bases not matched to a gene. Germline CDR1 is LNHDA and CDR2 is SQIVND (reference sequence). The length of the CDR3 is 16 residues. CDR3 loop: CASSIMGRGLFTEAFF. The CDR3 bases are TGTGCCAGTAGTATAATGGGCAGGGGGCTGTTCACTGAAGCTTTCTTT.

The chain uses TRBV27 and TRBJ1-4, with D perhaps matching TRBD1 (5 bases). CDR1 is MNHEY and CDR2 is SMNVEV in the germline V gene (reference sequence). The V gene lost 6 bases and the J gene lost 0 bases, with 17 bases spanning the gap. This CDR3 is 17 amino acids long. The CDR3 is CASSRIRTTATNEKLFF. The CDR3, as DNA: TGTGCCAGCAGCCGGATTAGGACAACCGCAACTAATGAAAAACTGTTTTTT.

The chain combines TRBV4-3 with TRBJ1-1; 7 bases are shared with TRBD1. V lost 2 bases and J lost 3; bases outside the gene matches: 3. Germline assignment: CDR1 LGHNA and CDR2 YSLEER. There are 14 residues in the CDR3. DNA for the CDR3: TGCGCCAGCAGCCAAAGTGACAGGGACACTGAAGCTTTCTTT. Amino acid sequence: CASSQSDRDTEAFF.

The J gene is TRBJ1-2, the V gene TRBV9, with 11 bases identical to TRBD1. Trimming at V came to 5 bases and at J to 3 bases, leaving 9 bases not matched to a gene. This CDR3 spans 16 amino acids. Per germline, CDR1 SGDLS and CDR2 YYNGEE. CDR3 DNA sequence: TGTGCCAGCAGGACCCCGGGACAGGGGGAAGACTATGGCTACACCTTC. This sequence encodes CASRTPGQGEDYGYTF.

The V gene is TRBV7-6, the J gene TRBJ1-3, with 7 bases fitting TRBD1. The CDR3 spans 15 residues. V lost 4 bases and J lost 0; bases outside the gene matches: 3. Germline V gene data show CDR1 as SGHVS and CDR2 as FNYEAQ. This CDR3 reads CASSSGQRSGNTIYF. The CDR3 DNA reads as TGTGCCAGCAGCTCGGGACAGCGCTCTGGAAACACCATATATTTT.

Turning to this clone: Other DNA sequences in this sample translate to the same CDR3. J is TRBJ1-6 and V is TRBV7-6; D gene ambiguous. Looked up from germline, CDR1 is SGHVS and CDR2 is FNYEAQ. V lost 4 bases to trimming and J lost 0 bases, with 16 bases between them. This CDR3 region has 18 residues. The CDR3 nucleotides are TGTGCCAGCAGCTCTGCAATTCACAGAAACTCCTATAATTCACCCCTCCACTTT. Residues: CASSSAIHRNSYNSPLHF. Filled out from reference TRBV7-6 and TRBJ1-6, the complete variable domain reads GAGVSQSPRYKVTKRGQDVALRCDPISGHVSLYWYRQALGQGPEFLTYFNYEAQQDKSGLPNDRFSAERPEGSISTLTIQRTEQRDSAMYRCASSSAIHRNSYNSPLHFGNGTRLTVT.

V usage is TRBV27 and J usage is TRBJ1-5; the D is unclear. The CDR3 contains 15 residues. Germline loops: CDR1 MNHEY, CDR2 SMNVEV (reference sequence). Deletions cut 6 bases from V and 2 bases from J, with 14 bases between. CDR3 loop: CASRVWEAGNQPQHF. The DNA of the CDR3 is TGTGCCAGCAGGGTTTGGGAGGCTGGCAATCAGCCCCAGCATTTT.

The chain uses TRBV25-1 and TRBJ2-5; TRBD2 matches at 9 bases. The V gene end was trimmed by 5 bases and the J gene end by 5 bases; junction bases not matched to a gene: 6. The CDR3 has 14 amino acids. Germline CDR1 and CDR2: MGHDK and SYGVNS. The CDR3 sequence is CASSSGGPDETQYF. The CDR3 region has the DNA TGTGCCAGCAGTAGCGGGGGGCCTGACGAGACCCAGTACTTC.